The 16 T cell receptor beta chains in this list originate from one sample, sequenced in a study of OX40 agonist ivuxolimab in advanced cancers. Generated by immunoSEQ multiplex PCR, the TCRdb table keeps only in-frame clones and is missing some. Among about 63,000 clones listed, roughly 81% were seen once. Specimen: CD4+ or CD8+ T cells sorted from blood, collected in a trial of the OX40 agonist ivuxolimab. Source of these receptors: an adult with an advanced solid tumor such as melanoma, head and neck, liver or kidney cancer.

This clone was detected a few times. This sequence joins TRBV7-8 and TRBJ2-7, with a weak D call TRBD1 (5 bases). The germline V gene has CDR1 SGHVS and CDR2 FQNEAQ. The V end was cut by 2 bases, the J end by 4 bases, with 12 bases between. CDR3 length equals 14 residues. CDR3 nucleotides: TGTGCCAGCAGCTTAACAGGATCGGTTTACGAGCAGTACTTC. The encoded protein is CASSLTGSVYEQYF. The full variable domain, rest sourced from reference TRBV7-8 and TRBJ2-7, is GAGVSQSPRYKVAKRGQDVALRCDPISGHVSLFWYQQALGQGPEFLTYFQNEAQLDKSGLPSDRFFAERPEGSVSTLKIQRTQQEDSAVYLCASSLTGSVYEQYFGPGTRLTVT.

This chain connects TRBV7-9 to TRBJ2-7; D is uncertain. The V gene lost 0 bases and the J gene lost 2 bases, with 17 bases spanning the gap. The CDR3 contains 17 residues. Germline values: CDR1 SEHNR, CDR2 FQNEAQ (reference sequence). The CDR3 coding sequence is TGTGCCAGCAGCTTAGCGCCCGGCTCACCGGTCCCCTACGAGCAGTACTTC. It is translated as CASSLAPGSPVPYEQYF.

In its sample, this clone was seen once. The gene calls are TRBV11-3 and TRBJ2-3, with D perhaps matching TRBD1 (5 bases). This CDR3 comprises 12 residues. The V and J ends lost 3 bases and 5 bases respectively, with 6 bases between them. Germline V CDR1 and CDR2: SGHNT, YENEEA. DNA of the CDR3: TGTGCCAGCAGCTTTGACAGAGATACGCAGTATTTT. Protein product: CASSFDRDTQYF. Drawing the rest from reference TRBV11-3 and TRBJ2-3, the complete variable domain is EAGVVQSPRYKIIEKKQPVAFWCNPISGHNTLYWYLQNLGQGPELLIRYENEEAVDDSQLPKDRFSAERLKGVDSTLKIQPAELGDSAVYLCASSFDRDTQYFGPGTRLTVL.

This chain uses TRBV2 with TRBJ1-5, with D unclear. The germline gives CDR1 SNHLY, CDR2 FYNNEI. The V and J ends lost 3 bases and 5 bases respectively, with 11 bases between them. CDR3 size: 14 residues. The CDR3, as DNA: TGTGCCAGCAGTGAGAGCCTAAATTATCAGCCCCAGCATTTT. The encoded protein is CASSESLNYQPQHF.

The chain couples TRBV6-4 to TRBJ2-5, with D tentatively TRBD2 (5 bases). Germline assignment: CDR1 MRHNA and CDR2 SNTAGT. V was cut by 8 bases and J by 4 bases, with 20 bases left in between. The CDR3 is 15 residues long. The CDR3 loop is CASWTERALRETQYF. As DNA, the CDR3 is TGTGCCAGCTGGACCGAGAGGGCCCTGCGAGAGACCCAGTACTTC.

This clone occurred a few times. The CDR3 region is CAWSGYGGATDTQYF. The CDR3 DNA reads TGTGCCTGGAGTGGGTACGGCGGGGCCACAGATACGCAGTATTTT. V and J are TRBV30 and TRBJ2-3; TRBD2 might be the D (6 bases). The CDR3 is 15 amino acids. Deletions cut 1 base from V and 2 bases from J, with 13 bases between. Germline CDR1 is GTSNPN and CDR2 is SVGIG (reference sequence).

This clone turned up a few times. This chain uses TRBV2 with TRBJ1-6; the D is unclear. The CDR3 has 13 residues. The V end was cut by 6 bases, the J end by 8 bases, with 11 bases between. In germline, CDR1 is SNHLY, CDR2 FYNNEI. This CDR3 is CASRRLRDSPLHF. The DNA of the CDR3 is TGTGCCAGCAGGAGGCTTCGGGATTCACCCCTCCACTTT.

This chain's CDR3 is CASSAWDRPTDTQYF. Here the CDR3 DNA reads TGCGCCAGCAGTGCCTGGGACAGACCGACAGATACGCAGTATTTT. The V and J genes are TRBV10-2 and TRBJ2-3; TRBD1 agrees at 7 bases. This CDR3 has 15 residues. V trimming: 4 bases; J trimming: 3 bases; junction bases outside the gene matches: 7. Germline loops: CDR1 WSHSY, CDR2 SAAADI.

The CDR3 nucleotides are TGTGCCTGGAGGGACCGAGACAGAGACTGGCATGGCTACACCTTC. Residues: CAWRDRDRDWHGYTF. The V and J genes are TRBV30 and TRBJ1-2; possibly TRBD1 for D (5 bases). V lost 3 bases to trimming and J lost 6 bases, with 20 bases between them. The germline gives CDR1 GTSNPN, CDR2 SVGIG (reference sequence). The CDR3 sequence is 15 residues long. Together with reference TRBV30 and TRBJ1-2, the CDR3 gives the full variable domain: SQTIHQWPATLVQPVGSPLSLECTVEGTSNPNLYWYRQAAGRGLQLLFYSVGIGQISSEVPQNLSASRPQDRQFILSSKKLLLSDSGFYLCAWRDRDRDWHGYTFGSGTRLTVV.

This clone was seen just once. Sequence at one end of the junction differs from germline and may be a read error. V is TRBV15 and J is TRBJ2-5, with 8 nucleotides matching TRBD2. The CDR3 runs to 13 residues. Germline loops: CDR1 LNHNV, CDR2 YYDKDF (reference sequence). The CDR3 spells CATSRDLASGLHF. The CDR3 DNA is TGTGCCACCAGCAGAGATCTGGCTAGCGGGCTACACTTC.

V is TRBV5-1 and J is TRBJ2-7; D perhaps matches TRBD2 (6 bases). The CDR3 totals 16 residues. V was pared by 3 bases and J by 0 bases, with 16 bases between. Germline V CDR1 and CDR2: SGHRS, YFSETQ. The CDR3 here is CASSWRGAGSSYEQYF. CDR3 bases: TGCGCCAGCAGCTGGAGGGGCGCAGGTAGCTCCTACGAGCAGTACTTC.

The chain recombines TRBV5-1 with TRBJ2-2, with D perhaps TRBD1 or TRBD2 (5 bases each). The germline gives CDR1 SGHRS, CDR2 YFSETQ. V was cut by 7 bases and J by 0 bases, with 10 bases left in between. This CDR3 contains 14 residues. The CDR3 loop is CASGRGSNTGELFF. The CDR3 bases are TGCGCCAGCGGTCGGGGCTCGAACACCGGGGAGCTGTTTTTT.

The J gene is TRBJ1-1, the V gene TRBV7-9, with D hard to call. This CDR3 region has 13 residues. From germline, CDR1 is SEHNR and CDR2 FQNEAQ (reference sequence). V was clipped by 1 base and J by 3 bases, with 6 bases between them. The DNA for the CDR3 is TGTGCCAGCAGCTTAGGATGGGACACTGAAGCTTTCTTT. As protein: CASSLGWDTEAFF.

The gene calls are TRBV9 and TRBJ1-1; perhaps TRBD1 as D (6 bases). CDR3 length: 13 residues. Germline V CDR1 and CDR2: SGDLS, YYNGEE. Trimming cost V 4 bases and J 5 bases, with 12 bases left between them. CDR3 coding DNA: TGTGCCAGCAGCTCTTTAGGACAGACTGAAGCTTTCTTT. Amino acids: CASSSLGQTEAFF.

The chain employs TRBV6-5 and TRBJ2-7, with 8 bases matching TRBD2. CDR1 and CDR2 from the germline V gene are MNHEY and SVGAGI. J lost 5 bases, V lost 3 bases, and 9 bases had no gene match. The CDR3 contains 15 residues. In DNA, the CDR3 is TGTGCCAGCAGTTATCATAGCGGGACGGGAGACGAGCAGTACTTC. Its protein product is CASSYHSGTGDEQYF.

The gene calls are TRBV19 and TRBJ2-7; TRBD1 might be the D (5 bases). Per germline, CDR1 LNHDA and CDR2 SQIVND (reference sequence). V lost 3 bases and J lost 5, with 14 bases in between. The CDR3 runs to 14 residues. The CDR3 DNA reads TGTGCCAGTAGTATTGGCAGGGCAAGGGACGAGCAGTACTTC. The encoded protein is CASSIGRARDEQYF.